Described below is a single T cell receptor (beta chain) sequence and its context. Its cognate antigen is unknown. Naive CD4+ cells were CD45RA-selected; the remaining cells were memory. The assay was carried out at the deep level. Sequencing used immunoSEQ multiplex PCR; TCRdb keeps in-frame clones, though not all of them. The sample includes hundreds of thousands of clones, approximately 73% of them seen just once. V was trimmed by 3 bases and J by 2 bases, leaving 15 bases between them. This CDR3 is built from 15 residues. In germline, CDR1 is SGHRS, CDR2 YFSETQ. The entry originates in a study of shared clonotypes between healthy human individuals. Study conclusions and caveats: Generation probabilities were higher for clonotypes shared across all four sorted-subset donors than for unshared ones. Naive CD4 clonotypes overlapped across a few donors at 4.5% to 5.5%.

The source is a woman aged 25 to 39 in good health. The source material was memory CD4+ T cells sorted from blood. Subset defined: CD45RA-negative fraction. The chain joins TRBV5-1 to TRBJ2-7; D ambiguous. CDR3 nucleotide sequence: TGCGCCAGCAGCTCCTCTTTGTCAGGACCCTACGAGCAGTACTTC. This translates into CASSSSLSGPYEQYF.